This T cell receptor beta chain is drawn from a study of T cells in Graves' hyperthyroidism and ophthalmopathy. This clonotype was observed at least ten times. CDR1 MNHEY and CDR2 SMNVEV come from the germline V gene (reference sequence). Losses at the gene ends were 3 bases for V and 3 bases for J; bases not matched to a gene: 8. This CDR3 contains 15 residues. Amplification of TCR beta CDR3 regions was performed using RNA transcripts as template. Researchers ran a first-round RT-PCR on the TCR CDR3 using the HTBI primer set. MiXCR, run by TCRdb on the multiplex PCR reads, gives a single entry per CDR3 protein. This sample yields roughly 660,000 distinct CDR3 sequences, of which roughly a sixth are seen a single time; around 15% belongs to the top ten.

The chain recombines TRBV27 with TRBJ2-7; 7 bases agree with TRBD1. The material sequenced was blood. The sequence derives from a man in his forties or fifties with Graves' hyperthyroidism. In DNA form, the CDR3 reads TGTGCCAGCAGTTTTAGGGGACAGATGATCTACGAGCAGTACTTC. Its protein product is CASSFRGQMIYEQYF.